Following are 30 T cell receptor beta chains from one sample sequenced in a study of yellow fever vaccine responses in identical twins. From the RT-PCR reads, TCRdb called clonotypes with MiXCR, one entry per CDR3 protein. Altogether more than 2,000 distinct CDR3 sequences are present, about 8% being singletons, with the ten largest covering over 4%. The specimen comprised T cells from blood (PBMCs), unsorted or a sorted subset (not recorded which), sampled around 24 months after vaccination. These receptors originate from a woman aged 18-35 years who received the yellow fever vaccine.

This chain links TRBV11-1 with TRBJ1-1; 8 bases agree with TRBD1. The CDR3 runs 16 residues. Germline V gene sequence: CDR1 SGHAT, CDR2 FQDESV (reference sequence). Trimming at V came to 5 bases and at J to 1 base, leaving 9 bases not matched to a gene. The CDR3 DNA is TGTGCCAGCAGCATCGGACAGGGAAACTCGAACACTGAAGCTTTCTTT. The encoded protein is CASSIGQGNSNTEAFF.

By share, this clonotype counts as large (0.1 to 1%). The chain is built from TRBV13 and TRBJ2-1; the D call may be TRBD1 or TRBD2 (5 bases each). Germline loops: CDR1 PRHDT, CDR2 FYEKMQ (reference sequence). The CDR3 spans 13 residues. Trimming pared 4 bases from V and 7 bases from J, leaving 11 bases between. CDR3 sequence reads: CASSSPWGNEQFF. Written as DNA, the CDR3 is TGTGCCAGCAGCTCTCCGTGGGGGAATGAGCAGTTCTTC.

In its sample, this clonotype was seen a few times. The V gene is TRBV20-1, the J gene TRBJ2-2; maybe TRBD1 (6 bases). In germline, CDR1 is DFQATT, CDR2 SNEGSKA (reference sequence). CDR3 length: 12 amino acids. V lost 6 bases and J lost 3, with 8 bases in between. CDR3 coding DNA: TGCAGTGCCCACAGGGACACCGGGGAGCTGTTTTTT. As protein: CSAHRDTGELFF.

The chain combines TRBV7-9 with TRBJ2-1; D not resolved. CDR3 length equals 12 residues. Per the germline V gene, CDR1 is SEHNR and CDR2 is FQNEAQ (reference sequence). Deletions cut 1 base from V and 8 bases from J, with 6 bases between. CDR3 loop: CASSLDAHEQFF. DNA of the CDR3: TGTGCCAGCAGCTTAGACGCCCATGAGCAGTTCTTC. The variable domain in full, with the rest retrieved from reference TRBV7-9 and TRBJ2-1, is DTGVSQNPRHKITKRGQNVTFRCDPISEHNRLYWYRQTLGQGPEFLTYFQNEAQLEKSRLLSDRFSAERPKGSFSTLEIQRTEQGDSAMYLCASSLDAHEQFFGPGTRLTVL.

This rearrangement joins TRBV4-3 to TRBJ2-7; TRBD2 aligns across 9 bases. The V segment lost 1 base and the J segment 3 bases; nucleotides outside the gene matches: 4. This CDR3 contains 15 residues. The germline CDR1 and CDR2 sequences are LGHNA and YSLEER. The CDR3 region has the DNA TGCGCCAGCAGCCAAGGGCGGGAGGGGCTCTACGAGCAGTACTTC. Its protein product is CASSQGREGLYEQYF.

The chain employs TRBV5-6 and TRBJ1-1; D call uncertain. The CDR3 contains 13 residues. Germline CDR1 is SGHDT and CDR2 is YYEEEE. Trimming shortened V by 4 bases and J by 1 base, and 8 bases separated the two germline ends. In DNA form, the CDR3 reads TGTGCCAGCAGCACCGGACCGAACACTGAAGCTTTCTTT. Translation: CASSTGPNTEAFF.

The sample holds a few counts of this clonotype. The CDR3 sequence is CAISEPGQVYEQYF. The CDR3 DNA follows: TGTGCCATCAGTGAGCCGGGACAGGTCTACGAGCAGTACTTC. The chain recombines TRBV10-3 with TRBJ2-7; the match to TRBD1 covers 8 bases. This CDR3 spans 14 amino acids. In germline, CDR1 is ENHRY, CDR2 SYGVKD. The junction had 3 bases not matched to a gene; V was cut back by 2 bases and J by 3 bases.

The rearrangement uses TRBV4-1 and TRBJ2-7, with a possible D match to TRBD1 (6 bases). With 4 bases removed from V and 1 base from J, the gap between germline ends came to 14 bases. This CDR3 contains 15 residues. Germline CDR1 reads MGHRA; CDR2 reads YSYEKL. The CDR3, as DNA: TGCGCCAGCAGCCTTATTGTGCAGGGGTCCTACGAGCAGTACTTC. Translated: CASSLIVQGSYEQYF.

By sample share, this clonotype is medium-sized (0.01 to 0.1%). The rearrangement joins TRBV2 to TRBJ2-2, with 14 bases identical to TRBD2. The CDR3 has 16 residues. From germline, CDR1 is SNHLY and CDR2 FYNNEI. The ends lost 5 bases at V and 8 bases at J; junction bases unmatched: 7. The CDR3 here is CASSPPGLAGAGELFF. CDR3 coding DNA: TGTGCCAGCAGTCCGCCGGGACTAGCGGGAGCGGGGGAGCTGTTTTTT.

This clonotype has more than one count but fewer than ten. The chain carries TRBV25-1 and TRBJ1-1, with a weak D call TRBD1 (6 bases). The germline V gene encodes CDR1 MGHDK and CDR2 SYGVNS. The V end was cut by 0 bases, the J end by 4 bases, with 9 bases between. The CDR3 is 14 residues long. The CDR3 reads CASSEYGGGTEAFF. The CDR3 region has the DNA TGTGCCAGCAGTGAATATGGAGGGGGCACTGAAGCTTTCTTT.

This clonotype has only a few counts. V usage is TRBV11-1 and J usage is TRBJ1-2, with TRBD1 as a possible D gene (5 bases). Trimming removed 4 bases from V and 8 bases from J, with 23 bases in between. The germline V gene has CDR1 SGHAT and CDR2 FQDESV (reference sequence). The CDR3 runs to 16 residues. The CDR3 protein is CASSSASGTLVGGYTF. For the CDR3, the DNA is TGTGCCAGCAGCTCCGCTTCCGGGACCCTGGTGGGAGGCTACACCTTC. Combining the CDR3 with reference TRBV11-1 and TRBJ1-2 gives the whole variable domain EAEVAQSPRYKITEKSQAVAFWCDPISGHATLYWYRQILGQGPELLVQFQDESVVDDSQLPKDRFSAERLKGVDSTLKIQPAELGDSAMYLCASSSASGTLVGGYTFGSGTRLTVV.

The chain has TRBV29-1 and TRBJ1-4, with 10 bases fitting TRBD1. Germline V lookup: CDR1 SQVTM, CDR2 ANQGSEA. This CDR3 comprises 13 residues. The V gene end was trimmed by 7 bases and the J gene end by 7 bases; junction bases not matched to a gene: 6. DNA of the CDR3: TGCAGCGCGACCGACAGGGGGCGTGAAAAACTGTTTTTT. It codes for CSATDRGREKLFF.

The V call is TRBV4-1, the J call TRBJ2-7, with D tentatively TRBD2 (5 bases). The CDR3 is made up of 16 amino acids. The germline CDR1 and CDR2 sequences are MGHRA and YSYEKL. The germline V and J ends were trimmed by 1 base and 0 bases, with 13 bases remaining between them. The DNA for the CDR3 is TGCGCCAGCAGCCAAGCCCTATGGGAGAGCTCCTACGAGCAGTACTTC. As protein: CASSQALWESSYEQYF.

This clonotype was observed a handful of times. The chain recombines TRBV18 with TRBJ2-7; TRBD2 aligns across 11 bases. The germline gives CDR1 KGHSH, CDR2 LQKENI. V was pared by 3 bases and J by 2 bases, with 3 bases of the junction left unmatched. CDR3 length equals 15 residues. The CDR3 DNA reads as TGTGCCAGCTCACCGGGGACTAGCGGTCCCTACGAGCAGTACTTC. This translates into CASSPGTSGPYEQYF.

The chain has TRBV7-3 and TRBJ2-7; a weak D match, TRBD1 (6 bases). Germline V gives CDR1 SGHTA, CDR2 FQGTGA. V was trimmed by 5 bases and J by 5 bases, leaving 16 bases between them. CDR3 length: 14 amino acids. CDR3 coding DNA: TGTGCCAGCAGCCCCCAAGGACAGTTGAACGAGCAGTACTTC. Translation: CASSPQGQLNEQYF. The full variable domain, rest sourced from reference TRBV7-3 and TRBJ2-7, is GAGVSQTPSNKVTEKGKYVELRCDPISGHTALYWYRQSLGQGPEFLIYFQGTGAADDSGLPNDRFFAVRPEGSVSTLKIQRTERGDSAVYLCASSPQGQLNEQYFGPGTRLTVT.

The rearrangement uses TRBV10-1 and TRBJ2-7, with 9 bases identical to TRBD2. The length of the CDR3 is 14 residues. Germline CDR1 is WNHNN and CDR2 is SYGVQD (reference sequence). After removal of 7 bases from V and 2 bases from J, the junction contained 6 bases not matched to a gene. The CDR3 region is CASKVAGVPYEQYF. The CDR3 DNA sequence: TGCGCCAGCAAGGTAGCGGGAGTGCCCTACGAGCAGTACTTC.

This clonotype has only a few counts. The rearrangement links TRBV11-2 to TRBJ2-3; either TRBD1 or TRBD2 may fit D (5 bases each). CDR3 size: 17 residues. Germline loops: CDR1 SGHAT, CDR2 FQNNGV. V was trimmed by 7 bases and J by 1 base, leaving 21 bases between them. DNA of the CDR3: TGTGCCAGCAAACCGCCCTTTGGGGGATTCGGCACAGATACGCAGTATTTT. Amino acid sequence: CASKPPFGGFGTDTQYF.

By share of the sample, this clonotype is medium-sized. The chain has TRBV6-5 and TRBJ2-3; D is undetermined. Germline V gives CDR1 MNHEY, CDR2 SVGAGI. The CDR3 consists of 16 residues. V shed 4 bases and J shed 0 bases, with 14 bases lying between them. CDR3 loop: CASSFRPRQSTDTQYF. Here the CDR3 DNA reads TGTGCCAGCAGTTTCAGACCCAGACAAAGCACAGATACGCAGTATTTT.

The chain joins TRBV10-1 to TRBJ2-3; 9 nucleotides match TRBD1. Germline lookup yields CDR1 WNHNN and CDR2 SYGVQD (reference sequence). The V and J ends lost 5 bases and 10 bases, in that order; junction bases with no gene match: 7. This CDR3 comprises 13 residues. CDR3 nucleotides: TGCGCCAGCAGTTTGCCGGGACAGGGTTCGCAGTATTTT. This encodes CASSLPGQGSQYF.

This clonotype came up a few times. The chain combines TRBV4-1 with TRBJ1-5; TRBD1 might be the D (5 bases). Trimming left V 1 base short and J 6 bases short, with 13 bases between. From germline, CDR1 is MGHRA and CDR2 YSYEKL. The length of the CDR3 is 15 residues. CDR3 DNA sequence: TGCGCCAGCAGCCAAGTAGGGCAGGGCAGTCAGCCCCAGCATTTT. It is translated as CASSQVGQGSQPQHF.

The chain links TRBV11-1 to TRBJ2-2, with TRBD1 matching over 8 bases. The CDR3 consists of 15 residues. Germline lookup yields CDR1 SGHAT and CDR2 FQDESV (reference sequence). J lost 4 bases, V lost 1 base, and 2 bases had no gene match. CDR3 in DNA: TGTGCCAGCAGCTTAGGGACAGGGTCCACCGGGGAGCTGTTTTTT. Translating it yields CASSLGTGSTGELFF.

This clonotype is termed medium-sized. The V gene is TRBV11-1, the J gene TRBJ2-2; TRBD2 aligns across 9 bases. CDR3 size: 17 residues. V was clipped by 3 bases and J by 4 bases; unmatched bases: 9. In germline, CDR1 is SGHAT, CDR2 FQDESV (reference sequence). The CDR3: CASSFLSGGGRTGELFF. The CDR3 DNA reads as TGTGCCAGCAGCTTCCTTAGCGGGGGAGGTCGCACCGGGGAGCTGTTTTTT.

By share of the sample, this clonotype is medium-sized. The gene calls are TRBV4-1 and TRBJ2-6, with D tentatively TRBD2 (5 bases). This CDR3 is 16 amino acids long. Per germline, CDR1 MGHRA and CDR2 YSYEKL. V was trimmed by 1 base and J by 0 bases, leaving 7 bases between them. The CDR3 is CASSQAEGSGANVLTF. The DNA of the CDR3 is TGCGCCAGCAGCCAAGCTGAGGGCTCTGGGGCCAACGTCCTGACTTTC.

The V gene is TRBV29-1, the J gene TRBJ2-4; D may be TRBD1 (5 bases). This CDR3 spans 13 amino acids. CDR1 is SQVTM and CDR2 is ANQGSEA in the germline V gene. The ends were cut back, 3 bases at V and 9 bases at J, with 15 bases in the middle. The CDR3 bases are TGCAGCGTTGACCCGGCAGGGCTCGGCATTCAGTACTTC. Translating gives CSVDPAGLGIQYF.

This clonotype was counted a few times. CDR3 loop: CAISGTGGSTDTQYF. The CDR3 nucleotides are TGTGCCATCAGTGGGACAGGGGGCAGCACAGATACGCAGTATTTT. The chain combines TRBV10-3 with TRBJ2-3; TRBD1 matches 11 bases. The CDR3 consists of 15 residues. The trim removed 4 bases at V and 0 bases at J, leaving 0 bases unmatched. The V gene's germline CDR1 is ENHRY and CDR2 SYGVKD.

This clonotype has only a few counts. The rearrangement links TRBV10-3 to TRBJ1-2, with D possibly matching TRBD1 (6 bases). The CDR3 covers 17 residues. Per the germline V gene, CDR1 is ENHRY and CDR2 is SYGVKD. V gave up 7 bases and J gave up 0 bases, with 21 bases separating them. CDR3 bases: TGTGCCATCAACACCGGGACAACTTTTTCCACTAACTATGGCTACACCTTC. Translated: CAINTGTTFSTNYGYTF.

This clonotype is medium-sized in the sample. This chain joins TRBV4-3 and TRBJ2-7; no clear D. Germline V gene sequence: CDR1 LGHNA, CDR2 YSLEER. This CDR3 contains 15 residues. V shed 2 bases and J shed 2 bases, with 13 bases lying between them. CDR3 residues: CASSQRFGLPYEQYF. CDR3 DNA sequence: TGCGCCAGCAGCCAAAGGTTTGGTCTCCCCTACGAGCAGTACTTC.

This clonotype was picked up a small number of times. This sequence joins TRBV7-6 and TRBJ2-7, with D possibly called TRBD1 or TRBD2 (5 bases each). This CDR3 has 13 residues. Deletions cut 5 bases from V and 0 bases from J, with 8 bases between. CDR1 and CDR2 (germline): SGHVS, FNYEAQ. CDR3 coding DNA: TGTGCCAGCAGCGGGGGTAACTCCTACGAGCAGTACTTC. Encoded protein: CASSGGNSYEQYF.

V and J are TRBV10-3 and TRBJ2-7; 11 bases agree with TRBD2. Germline CDR1 ENHRY, CDR2 SYGVKD. This CDR3 spans 14 amino acids. J gave up 3 bases and V 4 bases, and 2 bases lay outside the gene matches. Here the CDR3 DNA reads TGTGCCATCAGTGGACTAGCGGGGAACTACGAGCAGTACTTC. Protein sequence: CAISGLAGNYEQYF.

The chain uses TRBV10-3 and TRBJ2-3; no clear D. The germline CDR1 and CDR2 sequences are ENHRY and SYGVKD. The V gene lost 5 bases and the J gene lost 0 bases, with 9 bases spanning the gap. CDR3 length: 14 residues. CDR3 residues: CAISRYSSTDTQYF. CDR3 nucleotide sequence: TGTGCCATCAGTAGATACTCTAGCACAGATACGCAGTATTTT.